The rows below give T cell receptor beta chains drawn from one sample of a study of blood T cell repertoires in COVID-19. Clones were read by immunoSEQ multiplex PCR, and TCRdb kept only the in-frame ones, dropping some. The sample consists of 65,000 or so clones, approximately 84% of them appearing once. Sequences were obtained from peripheral blood. The origin of the receptors is a man aged 55 to 69 with acute or convalescent COVID-19. Both conserved end residues are part of each CDR3. A D gene is named only where the DNA matches it firmly. Rows may omit the clone size; those that give it use once, few, many or a size class.

j_gene: TRBJ2-7
d_gene: NA
abundance: NA
v_gene: TRBV18
CDR3aa: CASSGGLESYEQYF
CDR3nt: TGTGCCAGCTCAGGTGGGCTTGAGTCCTACGAGCAGTACTTC

j_gene: TRBJ2-2
d_gene: NA
abundance: NA
v_gene: TRBV13
CDR3aa: CASSRANTGELFF
CDR3nt: TGTGCCAGCAGCCGCGCGAACACCGGGGAGCTGTTTTTT

j_gene: TRBJ1-2
d_gene: NA
abundance: NA
v_gene: TRBV7-2
CDR3aa: CASSLWGGLEADGYTF
CDR3nt: TGTGCCAGCAGCTTATGGGGGGGCCTAGAGGCCGATGGCTACACCTTC

j_gene: TRBJ2-3
d_gene: NA
abundance: few
v_gene: TRBV5-5
CDR3aa: CASSLLASNTDTQYF
CDR3nt: TGTGCCAGCAGCTTGCTGGCTAGTAATACAGATACGCAGTATTTT

j_gene: TRBJ2-3
d_gene: TRBD2
abundance: NA
v_gene: TRBV4-1
CDR3aa: CASSPEPGLAGFTDTQYF
CDR3nt: TGCGCCAGCAGCCCCGAACCCGGACTAGCGGGTTTCACAGATACGCAGTATTTT

j_gene: TRBJ1-3
d_gene: TRBD1
abundance: NA
v_gene: TRBV2
CDR3aa: CASRTGTGLGNTIYF
CDR3nt: TGTGCCAGCAGGACCGGGACAGGGTTAGGAAACACCATATATTTT

j_gene: TRBJ2-7
d_gene: TRBD1
abundance: NA
v_gene: TRBV10-3
CDR3aa: CAISDQGESYEQYF
CDR3nt: TGTGCCATCAGTGACCAGGGGGAGTCCTACGAGCAGTACTTC

j_gene: TRBJ2-4
d_gene: NA
abundance: NA
v_gene: TRBV24-1
CDR3aa: CATSATGINIQYF
CDR3nt: TGTGCCACCAGTGCAACAGGGATAAACATTCAGTACTTC

j_gene: TRBJ1-2
d_gene: NA
abundance: once
v_gene: TRBV19
CDR3aa: CATKQGPYGYTF
CDR3nt: TGTGCCACTAAACAGGGCCCATATGGCTACACCTTC

j_gene: TRBJ1-6
d_gene: TRBD1
abundance: NA
v_gene: TRBV27
CDR3aa: CASSSQGKGNSPLHF
CDR3nt: TGTGCCAGCAGTTCACAGGGGAAAGGGAATTCACCCCTCCACTTT

j_gene: TRBJ1-1
d_gene: NA
abundance: NA
v_gene: TRBV27
CDR3aa: CASSFGRATEAFF
CDR3nt: TGTGCCAGCAGTTTCGGCAGGGCCACTGAAGCTTTCTTT

j_gene: TRBJ2-2
d_gene: NA
abundance: NA
v_gene: TRBV5-1
CDR3aa: CASRVQANTGELFF
CDR3nt: TGCGCCAGCAGGGTGCAGGCAAACACCGGGGAGCTGTTTTTT

j_gene: TRBJ1-5
d_gene: NA
abundance: NA
v_gene: TRBV7-7
CDR3aa: CASSLKGGRDQPQHF
CDR3nt: TGTGCCAGCAGCTTAAAGGGGGGGCGCGATCAGCCCCAGCATTTT

j_gene: TRBJ1-6
d_gene: TRBD1
abundance: NA
v_gene: TRBV5-4
CDR3aa: CASSLDRELSPLHF
CDR3nt: TGTGCCAGCAGCCTCGACAGGGAGCTTTCACCCCTCCACTTT

j_gene: TRBJ1-2
d_gene: NA
abundance: once
v_gene: TRBV27
CDR3aa: CASSPEVGPGGGYTF
CDR3nt: TGTGCCAGCAGTCCCGAGGTTGGGCCGGGGGGTGGCTACACCTTC

j_gene: TRBJ1-2
d_gene: NA
abundance: once
v_gene: TRBV7-9
CDR3aa: CASSLKAWSTF
CDR3nt: TGTGCCAGCAGCTTAAAGGCGTGGAGCACCTTC

j_gene: TRBJ2-5
d_gene: NA
abundance: NA
v_gene: TRBV18
CDR3aa: CASSPGGGQNQETQYF
CDR3nt: TGTGCCAGCTCACCAGGGGGAGGACAAAACCAAGAGACCCAGTACTTC

j_gene: TRBJ1-4
d_gene: NA
abundance: NA
v_gene: TRBV5-4
CDR3aa: CASSREANEKLFF
CDR3nt: TGTGCCAGCAGCCGGGAAGCTAATGAAAAACTGTTTTTT

j_gene: TRBJ1-1
d_gene: NA
abundance: NA
v_gene: TRBV12-3/TRBV12-4
CDR3aa: CASSSQTETEAFF
CDR3nt: TGTGCCAGCAGCAGCCAAACAGAGACTGAAGCTTTCTTT

j_gene: TRBJ1-1
d_gene: NA
abundance: once
v_gene: TRBV21-1
CDR3aa: CASSRPLEDPEAFF
CDR3nt: TGTGCCAGCAGCCGCCCGCTGGAGGACCCTGAAGCTTTCTTT

j_gene: TRBJ2-2
d_gene: TRBD2
abundance: once
v_gene: TRBV2
CDR3aa: CASSAAGVNTGELFF
CDR3nt: TGTGCCAGCAGTGCGGCGGGGGTGAACACCGGGGAGCTGTTTTTT

j_gene: TRBJ1-5
d_gene: NA
abundance: NA
v_gene: TRBV7-4
CDR3aa: CASSLKSPQESQPQHF
CDR3nt: TGTGCCAGCAGCTTAAAGTCTCCCCAAGAGAGTCAGCCCCAGCATTTT

j_gene: TRBJ1-3
d_gene: NA
abundance: NA
v_gene: TRBV11-2
CDR3aa: CASSLSHGNGNTIYF
CDR3nt: TGTGCCAGCAGCTTGAGCCACGGGAATGGAAACACCATATATTTT

j_gene: TRBJ2-7
d_gene: NA
abundance: NA
v_gene: TRBV6-6
CDR3aa: CASSLRYEQYF
CDR3nt: TGTGCCAGCAGTCTCAGGTACGAGCAGTACTTC

j_gene: TRBJ1-1
d_gene: TRBD1
abundance: NA
v_gene: TRBV5-4
CDR3aa: CASSLPPTGSINTEAFF
CDR3nt: TGTGCCAGCAGCTTGCCACCGACAGGGAGCATCAACACTGAAGCTTTCTTT

j_gene: TRBJ2-3
d_gene: NA
abundance: once
v_gene: TRBV7-9
CDR3aa: CASSPAGADTQYF
CDR3nt: TGTGCCAGCAGCCCAGCAGGGGCAGATACGCAGTATTTT

j_gene: TRBJ1-2
d_gene: NA
abundance: NA
v_gene: TRBV4-1
CDR3aa: CASSPGGENYGYTF
CDR3nt: TGCGCCAGCAGCCCCGGAGGGGAGAACTATGGCTACACCTTC

j_gene: TRBJ1-1
d_gene: NA
abundance: NA
v_gene: TRBV6-5
CDR3aa: CASQGRSTEAFF
CDR3nt: TGTGCCAGCCAGGGTCGTAGCACTGAAGCTTTCTTT

j_gene: TRBJ1-5
d_gene: TRBD1
abundance: NA
v_gene: TRBV19
CDR3aa: CASRGRVGQGNQPQHF
CDR3nt: TGTGCCAGTAGAGGAAGGGTGGGACAGGGGAACCAGCCCCAGCATTTT

j_gene: TRBJ1-2
d_gene: NA
abundance: once
v_gene: TRBV6-4
CDR3aa: CASSFSSGGGYTF
CDR3nt: TGTGCCAGCAGTTTCAGCTCCGGGGGTGGCTACACCTTC

j_gene: TRBJ2-7
d_gene: TRBD1
abundance: NA
v_gene: TRBV11-2
CDR3aa: CASSIWTGGEQYF
CDR3nt: TGTGCCAGCAGCATCTGGACAGGGGGCGAGCAGTACTTC

j_gene: TRBJ2-1
d_gene: TRBD2
abundance: few
v_gene: TRBV7-2
CDR3aa: CASSFQRGGRDEQFF
CDR3nt: TGTGCCAGCAGCTTCCAGCGGGGGGGCCGGGATGAGCAGTTCTTC

j_gene: TRBJ1-2
d_gene: TRBD1
abundance: once
v_gene: TRBV2
CDR3aa: CASRQGAGGYTF
CDR3nt: TGTGCCAGCAGACAGGGGGCAGGCGGCTACACCTTC

j_gene: TRBJ2-5
d_gene: TRBD1
abundance: once
v_gene: TRBV27
CDR3aa: CATHRGETQYF
CDR3nt: TGTGCCACCCACAGGGGCGAGACCCAGTACTTC

j_gene: TRBJ1-1
d_gene: NA
abundance: NA
v_gene: TRBV6-5
CDR3aa: CASSYSSLAEAFF
CDR3nt: TGTGCCAGCAGTTACTCGAGTTTAGCTGAAGCTTTCTTT

j_gene: TRBJ2-1
d_gene: NA
abundance: few
v_gene: TRBV30
CDR3aa: CAWNGLRNEQFF
CDR3nt: TGTGCCTGGAATGGGCTCCGAAATGAGCAGTTCTTC

j_gene: TRBJ1-2
d_gene: TRBD1
abundance: NA
v_gene: TRBV4-2
CDR3aa: CASSQDGTGVNYGYTF
CDR3nt: TGTGCCAGCAGCCAAGATGGGACAGGCGTTAACTATGGCTACACCTTC

j_gene: TRBJ1-2
d_gene: TRBD1
abundance: few
v_gene: TRBV5-4
CDR3aa: CASSLAGQAGGYTF
CDR3nt: TGTGCCAGCAGCTTGGCCGGACAGGCGGGTGGCTACACCTTC

j_gene: TRBJ1-3
d_gene: NA
abundance: NA
v_gene: TRBV10-3
CDR3aa: CAISAGTSGNTIYF
CDR3nt: TGTGCCATCAGCGCCGGGACTTCGGGAAACACCATATATTTT

j_gene: TRBJ1-1
d_gene: NA
abundance: NA
v_gene: TRBV12-3/TRBV12-4
CDR3aa: CASNMNTEAFF
CDR3nt: TGTGCCAGCAACATGAACACTGAAGCTTTCTTT

j_gene: TRBJ1-1
d_gene: NA
abundance: NA
v_gene: TRBV7-7
CDR3aa: CATHPGGIMNTEAFF
CDR3nt: TGTGCCACCCACCCGGGGGGCATCATGAACACTGAAGCTTTCTTT

j_gene: TRBJ2-2
d_gene: TRBD2
abundance: NA
v_gene: TRBV19
CDR3aa: CASSIPSGGSGELFF
CDR3nt: TGTGCCAGTAGTATACCTAGCGGGGGTTCCGGGGAGCTGTTTTTT

j_gene: TRBJ2-3
d_gene: NA
abundance: NA
v_gene: TRBV5-1
CDR3aa: CASSLPTFTFTDTQYF
CDR3nt: TGCGCCAGCAGCCTTCCGACTTTTACCTTCACAGATACGCAGTATTTT

j_gene: TRBJ2-3
d_gene: TRBD2
abundance: NA
v_gene: TRBV9
CDR3aa: CASSVLGGGGSDTQYF
CDR3nt: TGTGCCAGCAGCGTCCTTGGCGGGGGGGGCTCAGATACGCAGTATTTT

j_gene: TRBJ2-1
d_gene: NA
abundance: many
v_gene: TRBV6-6
CDR3aa: CASTSRGTGNEQFF
CDR3nt: TGTGCCAGCACCTCCCGGGGGACGGGCAATGAGCAGTTCTTC

j_gene: TRBJ1-2
d_gene: TRBD1
abundance: once
v_gene: TRBV9
CDR3aa: CASSHSGTGAYGYTF
CDR3nt: TGTGCCAGCAGCCACTCCGGGACAGGGGCCTATGGCTACACCTTC

j_gene: TRBJ1-2
d_gene: NA
abundance: NA
v_gene: TRBV5-1
CDR3aa: CASGGEGYGYTF
CDR3nt: TGCGCCAGCGGAGGGGAGGGCTATGGCTACACCTTC

j_gene: TRBJ1-4
d_gene: NA
abundance: NA
v_gene: TRBV10-3
CDR3aa: CAISLGRGHNEKLFF
CDR3nt: TGTGCCATCAGCCTCGGGAGGGGACATAATGAAAAACTGTTTTTT

j_gene: TRBJ1-2
d_gene: NA
abundance: NA
v_gene: TRBV9
CDR3aa: CASGKGGFSYTF
CDR3nt: TGTGCCAGCGGGAAGGGCGGGTTCAGCTACACCTTC

j_gene: TRBJ2-2
d_gene: NA
abundance: NA
v_gene: TRBV28
CDR3aa: CASSSRDTLPGELFF
CDR3nt: TGTGCCAGCAGCTCCCGGGACACCTTACCCGGGGAGCTGTTTTTT

j_gene: TRBJ1-2
d_gene: TRBD1
abundance: NA
v_gene: TRBV29-1
CDR3aa: CSVERETGAGYTF
CDR3nt: TGCAGCGTTGAAAGGGAAACAGGGGCTGGCTACACCTTC

j_gene: TRBJ2-3
d_gene: NA
abundance: NA
v_gene: TRBV5-1
CDR3aa: CASSLGGGAVDTQYF
CDR3nt: TGCGCCAGCAGCTTAGGAGGGGGGGCCGTAGATACGCAGTATTTT

j_gene: TRBJ2-2
d_gene: TRBD1
abundance: once
v_gene: TRBV9
CDR3aa: CASSDRGDSNLGGELFF
CDR3nt: TGTGCCAGCAGCGACAGGGGTGACAGCAACCTAGGCGGGGAGCTGTTTTTT